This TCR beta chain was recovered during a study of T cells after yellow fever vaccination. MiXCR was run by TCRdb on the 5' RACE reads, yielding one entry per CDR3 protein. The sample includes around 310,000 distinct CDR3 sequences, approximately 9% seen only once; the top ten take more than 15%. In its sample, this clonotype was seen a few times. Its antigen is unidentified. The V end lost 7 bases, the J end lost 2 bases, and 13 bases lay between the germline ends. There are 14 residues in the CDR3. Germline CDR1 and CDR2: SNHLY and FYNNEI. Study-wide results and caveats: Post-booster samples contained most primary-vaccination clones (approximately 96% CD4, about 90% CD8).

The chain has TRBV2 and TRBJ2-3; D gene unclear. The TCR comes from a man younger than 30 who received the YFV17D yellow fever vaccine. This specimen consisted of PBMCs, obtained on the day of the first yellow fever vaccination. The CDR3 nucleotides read TGTGCCAGCAAAGCGAAGGGAAACACAGATACGCAGTATTTT. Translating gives CASKAKGNTDTQYF.